The source of this TCR beta chain is a study of CD8 T cells in ankylosing spondylitis. Overall study findings and caveats: Fewer than ten highly homologous variants made up a TCR beta motif, and this motif appeared characteristic of ankylosing spondylitis blood. Researchers reportedly found disease-linked clones significantly enriched in matched ankylosing spondylitis synovial fluid. The disease-linked clones had a CD8+ phenotype and low blood frequencies.

As regards this clonotype: Its antigen is unidentified.

A quantitative 5'-RACE method, one with molecular barcodes, was used to make TCR beta libraries. From the 5' RACE reads, TCRdb called clonotypes with MiXCR, one entry per CDR3 protein. The sample lists roughly 300,000 distinct CDR3 sequences, roughly 8% occurring once. The sequence derives from a male donor with ankylosing spondylitis. The sequenced material came from blood, either unsorted or a sorted T cell fraction (not recorded which).

This CDR3 reads CASSSFPGTSGYNEQFF. In nucleotides, the CDR3 is TGTGCCAGCAGCTCATTCCCCGGGACTAGCGGTTACAATGAGCAGTTCTTC. The chain carries TRBV7-9 and TRBJ2-1, with 11 bases lining up with TRBD2. The CDR3 consists of 17 residues. With 4 bases clipped from V and 4 bases from J, the junction kept 9 bases outside the gene matches. Germline CDR1 reads SEHNR; CDR2 reads FQNEAQ (reference sequence).